This T cell receptor (beta chain) comes out of a study of a mutant IDH1 vaccine in newly diagnosed glioma (dated by TCRdb to 2020 to 2022). Regarding the research as a whole: Patients received eight vaccinations in weeks 1, 3, 5, 7, 11, 15, 19 and 23, corresponding to visits V03 through V10. Vaccination started 4-6 weeks after radiotherapy alone, or was given together with temozolomide cycles in the groups whose treatment included chemotherapy. Of the approximately 33 patients who were treated, 62.5% were male and approximately 38% were female, and the mean age was approximately 40 years. Before enrollment, patients had received standard therapy of radiotherapy alone, temozolomide alone, or radiochemotherapy with temozolomide; most received the combination. Peripheral blood was collected at six visits: V03 (baseline), V05, V07, V10, V12 and V13. Longitudinal TCRB deep sequencing was done for about two dozen treated patients, wherever samples were available for exploratory analyses. Summary of the overall study and its limitations: Pseudoprogression seemed to be unrelated to changes in the top peripheral T cell clonotypes found by TCRB sequencing. The authors noted that analyses of patient blood samples could not be reproduced because of sample limitations. Across multiple MHC alleles, vaccine-induced immune responses were seen in 90% to 95% of patients. Availability determined which PBMC samples were chosen for TCRB deep sequencing.

This sample's time point label indicates: week 23, last vaccination. Every vaccine dose consisted of 300 ug of a 20-mer mutant IDH1 peptide in Montanide, administered subcutaneously together with topical imiquimod. Donors had newly diagnosed WHO grade 3 or 4 IDH1-mutant astrocytomas with loss of nuclear ATRX. The samples were drawn from NOA16, a multicentre, single-arm, open-label phase I trial in Germany that tested a mutant IDH1 peptide vaccine in humans for the first time. The DNeasy Blood and Tissue Kit was used to extract genomic DNA from EDTA blood for TCRB sequencing. CDR3 length: 15 amino acids, cysteine to phenylalanine. Only the CDR3 region is kept as DNA, spanning 45 bases read in frame from base 1. Trimming accounts for 0 bases at V and 4 bases at J, while the number of junction bases matched to no gene is 5. CDR1 SGDLS and CDR2 YYNGEE were looked up in the germline V gene. With regard to this clone: The antigen this receptor binds is unknown. Nothing much larger sits one base from this clone, and base qualities are not available.

Library preparation was by the immunoSEQ multiplex PCR assay. Rearranged TCR beta chain sequences were amplified with the hsTCRB Kit following the manufacturer's protocol. Sequencing of TCRB libraries was carried out on an Illumina MiSeq. The original methods were these. The proprietary platform of the kit vendor was used for demultiplexing, trimming and gene mapping. TCRdb retrieved this table from immuneACCESS and kept in-frame rearrangements only. Not all clones are present; in checked studies, unresolved V genes account for under half, and no reason is known for the remainder. V and J calls and clone size follow that table, whereas D and trimming were derived from the DNA. The sample table contains approximately 79,000 clones; only one count was recorded for 85% to 90% of them. Clones ranked in the top ten supply approximately 0.8% of the sample.

This clonotype was sampled from a woman between 45 and 65 years old with glioma. The chain couples TRBV9 to TRBJ2-7; 9 bases in the middle match TRBD2. The sample here was PBMCs, taken from a glioma patient whose treatment included an IDH1 peptide vaccine. CDR3 sequence: CASSVAPSGIYEQYF. The DNA is TGTGCCAGCAGCGTAGCTCCTAGCGGGATATACGAGCAGTACTTC.